This TCR beta chain was obtained from a study of cytomegalovirus exposure and HLA in healthy donors. On the study more broadly: Earlier, 100 million or so unique TCR beta sequences were recovered from about 179 million T cells by an analysis.

With 5 bases clipped from V and 7 bases from J, the junction kept 8 bases outside the gene matches. Germline values: CDR1 LNHDA, CDR2 SQIVND (reference sequence). This CDR3 is 14 amino acids long. The PCR used 60 Vbeta and 13 Jbeta primers. Repertoires were generated with immunoSEQ multiplex PCR, while TCRdb's copy carries only in-frame clones and drops some. This sample's table has 100,000 to 150,000 clones. Study results and caveats: An analysis done earlier found most TCR beta V segments productive about 90% or about 30% of the time.

Note on this clone: Its specificity is unknown.

This sequence originates from a man aged 18 to 30 in good health and CMV-seronegative. V and J are TRBV19 and TRBJ2-5, with 9 bases that match TRBD2. The sample was PBMCs. The CDR3 loop reads CASSSAGGAGTQYF. The CDR3 DNA reads as TGTGCCAGTAGTTCGGCGGGAGGGGCGGGGACCCAGTACTTC.